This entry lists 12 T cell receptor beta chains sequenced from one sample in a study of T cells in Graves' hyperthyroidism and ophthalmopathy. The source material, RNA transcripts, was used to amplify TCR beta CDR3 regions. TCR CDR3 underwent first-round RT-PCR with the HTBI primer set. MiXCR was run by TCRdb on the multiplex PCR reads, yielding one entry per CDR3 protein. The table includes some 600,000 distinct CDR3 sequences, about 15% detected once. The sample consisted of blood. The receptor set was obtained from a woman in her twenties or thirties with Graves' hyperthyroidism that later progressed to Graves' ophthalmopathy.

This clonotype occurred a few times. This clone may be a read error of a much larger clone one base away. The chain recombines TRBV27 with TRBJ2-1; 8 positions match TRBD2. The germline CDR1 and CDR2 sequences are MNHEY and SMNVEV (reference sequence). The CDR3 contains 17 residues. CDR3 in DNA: TGTGCCAGCAGCTGGGGGGGGAGAGCGGGAGCGTACAATGGGCAGTTCTTC. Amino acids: CASSWGGRAGAYNGQFF.

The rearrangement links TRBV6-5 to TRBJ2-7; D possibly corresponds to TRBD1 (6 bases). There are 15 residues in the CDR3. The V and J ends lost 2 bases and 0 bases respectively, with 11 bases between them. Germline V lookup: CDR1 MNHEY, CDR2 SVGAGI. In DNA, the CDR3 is TGTGCCAGCAGTTACAGGGGGATAAACTCCTACGAGCAGTACTTC. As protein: CASSYRGINSYEQYF.

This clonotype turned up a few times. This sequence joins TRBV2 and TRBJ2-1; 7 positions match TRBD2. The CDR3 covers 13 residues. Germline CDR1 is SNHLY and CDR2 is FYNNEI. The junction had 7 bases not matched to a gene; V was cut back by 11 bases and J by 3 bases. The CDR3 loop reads CARTSGIYNEQFF. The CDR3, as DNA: TGTGCCCGGACGAGCGGGATCTACAATGAGCAGTTCTTC.

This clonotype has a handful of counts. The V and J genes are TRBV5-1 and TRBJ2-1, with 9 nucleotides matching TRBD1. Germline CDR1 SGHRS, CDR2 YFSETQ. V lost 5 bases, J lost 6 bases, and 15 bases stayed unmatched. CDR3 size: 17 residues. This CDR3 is CASRQGTGWEVVNEQFF. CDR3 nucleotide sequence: TGCGCCAGCAGACAAGGGACAGGGTGGGAAGTAGTCAATGAGCAGTTCTTC.

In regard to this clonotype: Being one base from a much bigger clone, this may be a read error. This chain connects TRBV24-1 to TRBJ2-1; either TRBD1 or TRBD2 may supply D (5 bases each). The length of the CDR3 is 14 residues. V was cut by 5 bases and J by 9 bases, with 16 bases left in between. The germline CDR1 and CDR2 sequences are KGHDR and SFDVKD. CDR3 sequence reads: CATSGGTEVSEQFF. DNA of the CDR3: TGTGCCACCAGTGGAGGGACGGAAGTTAGTGAGCAGTTCTTC.

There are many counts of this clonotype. DNA for the CDR3: TGTGCCAGCAGCGCCCAAGGGACAGGCTATAATTCACCCCTCCACTTT. It specifies CASSAQGTGYNSPLHF. The chain joins TRBV11-2 to TRBJ1-6; 8 bases fit TRBD1. CDR1 and CDR2 from the germline V gene are SGHAT and FQNNGV. The V gene end was trimmed by 5 bases and the J gene end by 3 bases; junction bases not matched to a gene: 6. There are 16 residues in the CDR3.

CDR3 sequence: CASSDPTGGNSPLHF. The CDR3 region has the DNA TGCGCCAGCAGCGACCCCACAGGGGGCAATTCACCCCTCCACTTT. The chain carries TRBV5-1 and TRBJ1-6; TRBD1 agrees at 9 bases. V shed 4 bases, J shed 7 bases, and the junction held 6 bases outside the gene matches. Germline CDR1 is SGHRS and CDR2 is YFSETQ. The CDR3 is made up of 15 amino acids.

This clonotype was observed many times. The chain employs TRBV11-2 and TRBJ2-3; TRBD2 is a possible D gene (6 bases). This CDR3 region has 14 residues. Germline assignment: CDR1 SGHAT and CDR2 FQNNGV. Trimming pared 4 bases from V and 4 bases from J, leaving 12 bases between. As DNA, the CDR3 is TGTGCCAGCAGCTACCTCCCGGGGGCAGATACGCAGTATTTT. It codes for CASSYLPGADTQYF.

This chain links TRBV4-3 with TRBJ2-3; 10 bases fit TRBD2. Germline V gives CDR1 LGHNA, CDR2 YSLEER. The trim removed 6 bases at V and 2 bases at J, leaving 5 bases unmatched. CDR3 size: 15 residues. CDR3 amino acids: CASRVGTSDTDTQYF. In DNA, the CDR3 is TGCGCCAGCAGGGTCGGGACTAGCGACACAGATACGCAGTATTTT.

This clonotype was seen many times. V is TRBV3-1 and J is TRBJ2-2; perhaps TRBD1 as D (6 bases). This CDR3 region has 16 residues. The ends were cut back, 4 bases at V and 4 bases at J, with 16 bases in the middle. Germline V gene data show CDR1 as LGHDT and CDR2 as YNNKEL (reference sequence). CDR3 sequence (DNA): TGTGCCAGCAGCCTTCGTACCGGGACAAGCACCGGGGAGCTGTTTTTT. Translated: CASSLRTGTSTGELFF.

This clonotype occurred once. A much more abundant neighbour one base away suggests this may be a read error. The CDR3 sequence: CASSPLAGEPTGELFF. CDR3 in DNA: TGTGCCAGCAGTCCCTTAGCGGGAGAGCCCACCGGGGAGCTGTTTTTT. The chain is built from TRBV12-3 or TRBV12-4 and TRBJ2-2; TRBD2 agrees at 9 bases. The V segment lost 5 bases and the J segment 4 bases; nucleotides outside the gene matches: 8. The CDR3 consists of 16 residues.

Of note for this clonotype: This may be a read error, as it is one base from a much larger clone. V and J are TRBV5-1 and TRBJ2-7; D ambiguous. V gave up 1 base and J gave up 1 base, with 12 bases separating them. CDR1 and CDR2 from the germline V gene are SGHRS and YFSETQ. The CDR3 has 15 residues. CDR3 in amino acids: CASSLRPESSYEQYF. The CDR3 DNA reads TGCGCCAGCAGCTTGAGGCCAGAATCTTCCTACGAGCAGTACTTC.